This TCR beta chain was captured in a study of cytomegalovirus exposure and HLA in healthy donors. On this clone itself: Its antigen remains unknown.

A multiplex PCR was run with 60 Vbeta primers and 13 Jbeta primers. Some clones are missing from TCRdb's copy, which holds only in-frame ones; the method was immunoSEQ multiplex PCR. This table has some 150,000 clones, approximately 80% appearing once. Trimming cost V 7 bases and J 12 bases, with 16 bases left between them. The CDR3 spans 11 residues. From germline, CDR1 is MNHEY and CDR2 SVGAGI. The study, taken as a whole, reports: A later look showed TCR association rates differing by HLA locus, highest for DRB1 and lowest for HLA-C. Researchers reported in a later analysis that a missense DCLRE1C variant was tied to TCR beta V- and J-gene trimming. In vitro experiments confirmed that a few CMV-associated chains were specific for CMV antigens. A later analysis linked fewer than 20,000 TCR beta sequences to HLA alleles at 0.05 false discovery rate.

Sequencing used PBMCs. This TCR derives from a man between 35 and 55 years old in good health and CMV-seronegative. The J gene is TRBJ2-7, the V gene TRBV6-5; possibly TRBD2 for D (6 bases). Written as DNA, the CDR3 is TGTGCCAGCATGGGGGGACCTGAAAGGTACTTC. Its protein is CASMGGPERYF.